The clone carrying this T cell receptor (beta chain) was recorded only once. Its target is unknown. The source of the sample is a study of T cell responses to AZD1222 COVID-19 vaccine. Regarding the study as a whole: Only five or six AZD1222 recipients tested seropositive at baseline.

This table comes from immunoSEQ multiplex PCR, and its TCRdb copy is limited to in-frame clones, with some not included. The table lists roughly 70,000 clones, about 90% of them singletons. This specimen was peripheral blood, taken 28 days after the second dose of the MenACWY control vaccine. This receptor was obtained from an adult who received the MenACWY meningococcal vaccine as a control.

The DNA for the CDR3 is TGTGCCAGCAGCTTCGCGTTGTCTCCCGCCCCGGAGACCCAGTACTTC. Its translation is CASSFALSPAPETQYF. V usage is TRBV11-2 and J usage is TRBJ2-5, with D unclear. Germline CDR1 is SGHAT and CDR2 is FQNNGV. Trimming took 3 bases from V and 5 from J, leaving 19 bases between them. CDR3 length: 16 residues.